This T cell receptor (beta chain) comes out of a study of cytomegalovirus exposure and HLA in healthy donors. Study-level points and caveats: A further, later analysis showed that HLA-associated TCR beta chains (compared with equally common others) were more clonally expanded. Reported performance of the classifier showed diagnosis of cytomegalovirus status with high specificity and sensitivity. With further analysis later on, most CMV-associated TCR beta chains appeared HLA-restricted.

The PCR used 60 Vbeta and 13 Jbeta primers. Clones were read by immunoSEQ multiplex PCR, and TCRdb kept only the in-frame ones, dropping some. The sample lists fewer than 200,000 clones; 81% were seen once. About this clone itself: Its target is unknown.

The sequence was obtained from a middle-aged man in good health and CMV-seropositive. What was sequenced was PBMCs.

The CDR3 region is CASSPHGEDTEAFF. CDR3 bases: TGTGCCAGCAGCCCCCATGGGGAGGACACTGAAGCTTTCTTT. The chain couples TRBV9 to TRBJ1-1; no clear D. This CDR3 comprises 14 residues. V lost 4 bases, J lost 3 bases, and 13 bases lay in between. Germline lookup yields CDR1 SGDLS and CDR2 YYNGEE. Variable domain in full (rest from reference TRBV9 and TRBJ1-1): DSGVTQTPKHLITATGQRVTLRCSPRSGDLSVYWYQQSLDQGLQFLIQYYNGEERAKGNILERFSAQQFPDLHSELNLSSLELGDSALYFCASSPHGEDTEAFFGQGTRLTVV.